This T cell receptor beta chain comes out of a study of technical replicates of blood from a handful of donors. Assay used: immunoSEQ multiplex PCR; TCRdb lists only in-frame clones, some missing. Of around 81,000 clones listed, more than 90% are singletons. CDR3 length: 14 amino acids. CDR1 and CDR2 (germline): SNHLY, FYNNEI. The V gene end was trimmed by 8 bases and the J gene end by 4 bases; junction bases not matched to a gene: 5. Sequencing input: T cells isolated from PBMCs. The sequence came from a human donor in good health. The rearrangement joins TRBV2 to TRBJ2-6; 7 nucleotides agree with TRBD1. The CDR3 region is CASPTGSGANVLTF. The CDR3 DNA reads TGTGCCAGCCCGACAGGGTCAGGGGCCAACGTCCTGACTTTC. Complete variable domain (other parts from reference TRBV2 and TRBJ2-6): EPEVTQTPSHQVTQMGQEVILRCVPISNHLYFYWYRQILGQKVEFLVSFYNNEISEKSEIFDDQFSVERPDGSNFTLKIRSTKLEDSAMYFCASPTGSGANVLTFGAGSRLTVL.